The 10 T cell receptor beta chains presented below share a single source sample, sequenced in a study of blood T cell repertoires in COVID-19. The protocol was immunoSEQ multiplex PCR, while the TCRdb copy is restricted to in-frame clones and leaves out a portion. The sample has roughly 250,000 clones, 80% to 95% seen once; the top ten hold roughly 0.79%. Sequenced material: peripheral blood. These receptors all stem from a man aged 25 to 40 with COVID-19, enrolled during active disease.

The rearrangement uses TRBV5-4 and TRBJ2-5; tentatively, D is TRBD1 (6 bases). The germline gives CDR1 SGHNT, CDR2 YYREEE (reference sequence). The CDR3 runs 15 residues. Trimming removed 0 bases from V and 3 bases from J, with 12 bases in between. CDR3 sequence: CASSLDLGAKETQYF. The CDR3 nucleotides read TGTGCCAGCAGCTTGGATCTGGGGGCCAAAGAGACCCAGTACTTC. The variable domain in full, with the rest retrieved from reference TRBV5-4 and TRBJ2-5, is ETGVTQSPTHLIKTRGQQVTLRCSSQSGHNTVSWYQQALGQGPQFIFQYYREEENGRGNFPPRFSGLQFPNYSSELNVNALELDDSALYLCASSLDLGAKETQYFGPGTRLLVL.

The V and J genes are TRBV30 and TRBJ2-5; the D call may be TRBD1 or TRBD2 (6 bases each). The CDR3 extends over 13 amino acids. From germline, CDR1 is GTSNPN and CDR2 SVGIG (reference sequence). Deletions cut 5 bases from V and 4 bases from J, with 14 bases between. As DNA, the CDR3 is TGTGCCTGGGGAGGGACACCTCGAGAGACCCAGTACTTC. Translated: CAWGGTPRETQYF.

This chain's CDR3 is CASKIQGPSYEQYF. The CDR3 DNA is TGTGCCAGCAAGATACAGGGACCAAGCTACGAGCAGTACTTC. The chain recombines TRBV2 with TRBJ2-7, with D perhaps matching TRBD1 (6 bases). The V gene's germline CDR1 is SNHLY and CDR2 FYNNEI. The CDR3 contains 14 residues. Trimming removed 7 bases at V and 3 bases at J, with 16 bases between.

CDR3 in amino acids: CASSPSLAGANVLTF. The CDR3, as DNA: TGTGCCAGCAGCCCTTCCCTCGCTGGGGCCAACGTCCTGACTTTC. V and J are TRBV11-2 and TRBJ2-6; D is uncertain. This CDR3 is 15 amino acids long. V was trimmed by 5 bases and J by 2 bases, leaving 10 bases between them. Looked up from germline, CDR1 is SGHAT and CDR2 is FQNNGV. Using reference TRBV11-2 and TRBJ2-6 for the parts outside the CDR3, the full variable domain is EAGVAQSPRYKIIEKRQSVAFWCNPISGHATLYWYQQILGQGPKLLIQFQNNGVVDDSQLPKDRFSAERLKGVDSTLKIQPAKLEDSAVYLCASSPSLAGANVLTFGAGSRLTVL.

V and J are TRBV2 and TRBJ1-3, with D possibly being TRBD1 (5 bases). Germline V CDR1 and CDR2: SNHLY, FYNNEI. V was trimmed by 4 bases and J by 2 bases, leaving 9 bases between them. The CDR3 is 14 amino acids. The CDR3, as DNA: TGTGCCAGCAGTGTTGGGGCACCTGGAAACACCATATATTTT. Protein product: CASSVGAPGNTIYF.

The rearrangement links TRBV7-2 to TRBJ1-4; TRBD1 might be the D (6 bases). This CDR3 spans 14 amino acids. Trimming cost V 2 bases and J 8 bases, with 12 bases left between them. CDR1 and CDR2 (germline): SGHTA, FQGNSA. The CDR3 reads CASSLRDTGEKLFF. DNA for the CDR3: TGTGCCAGCAGCTTACGGGACACTGGGGAAAAACTGTTTTTT.

V gene TRBV11-2 combines with J gene TRBJ2-1, with no clear D. Germline V gives CDR1 SGHAT, CDR2 FQNNGV. The CDR3 is 15 amino acids. V was trimmed by 1 base and J by 5 bases, leaving 12 bases between them. Here the CDR3 reads CASSLGRSGNNEQFF. CDR3 sequence (DNA): TGTGCCAGCAGCTTAGGTCGGTCAGGTAACAATGAGCAGTTCTTC.

J is TRBJ2-7 and V is TRBV7-9; D unclear. Trimming pared 4 bases from V and 0 bases from J, leaving 13 bases between. The CDR3 consists of 15 residues. Looked up from germline, CDR1 is SEHNR and CDR2 is FQNEAQ (reference sequence). The CDR3 loop is CASSSLTESSYEQYF. CDR3 sequence (DNA): TGTGCCAGCAGCTCGTTGACGGAGAGCTCCTACGAGCAGTACTTC. Combining the CDR3 with reference TRBV7-9 and TRBJ2-7 gives the whole variable domain DTGVSQNPRHKITKRGQNVTFRCDPISEHNRLYWYRQTLGQGPEFLTYFQNEAQLEKSRLLSDRFSAERPKGSFSTLEIQRTEQGDSAMYLCASSSLTESSYEQYFGPGTRLTVT.

V and J are TRBV7-2 and TRBJ1-3; TRBD1 agrees at 10 bases. The germline gives CDR1 SGHTA, CDR2 FQGNSA. V lost 0 bases, J lost 3 bases, and 5 bases stayed unmatched. CDR3 length equals 17 residues. The CDR3 DNA reads as TGTGCCAGCAGCTTAGCGGGGGGGACAGGGGTTGGAAACACCATATATTTT. Its translation: CASSLAGGTGVGNTIYF.

The chain links TRBV19 to TRBJ1-5; D gene ambiguous. Trimming left V 4 bases short and J 2 bases short, with 9 bases between. Germline CDR1 and CDR2: LNHDA and SQIVND (reference sequence). The CDR3 consists of 14 residues. The CDR3 here is CASSNDGGNQPQHF. The CDR3 bases are TGTGCCAGTAGTAATGACGGGGGCAATCAGCCCCAGCATTTT.